The 17 T cell receptor beta chains below all came from one sample that was sequenced in a study of blood T cells in healthy people across ages (dated by TCRdb to the mid-2010s). Libraries were constructed by 5' RACE. For sequencing, an Illumina HiSeq 2500 was employed. A second 7 to 11 cycle PCR used a sample-barcoded 5' primer and a J-beta primer mix. Clones were called with MiXCR by TCRdb after fastp trimmed the public reads at Q25, and only in-frame beta chains were retained. Rows are combined by CDR3 protein, so each entry shows the most common genes and DNA. Recorded for this sample are roughly 1 million distinct CDR3 sequences; about 25% of them occurred a single time. Around 0.7% of the sample goes to the ten largest clones. The same data also contributed to another study, on T cells of mothers and their children.

The sequenced sample consisted of blood. The receptors shown here come from a girl aged 2 to 10 in good health.

This clonotype was observed many times. J is TRBJ1-2 and V is TRBV4-3; perhaps TRBD1 as D (5 bases). Deletions cut 0 bases from V and 4 bases from J, with 12 bases between. The germline V gene has CDR1 LGHNA and CDR2 YSLEER. The CDR3 runs to 15 residues. The CDR3 loop is CASSQDSGQGYGYTF. CDR3 nucleotides: TGCGCCAGCAGCCAAGATAGCGGGCAGGGCTATGGCTACACCTTC.

The chain couples TRBV11-2 to TRBJ2-5; D gene ambiguous. The J call is in doubt because the DNA end fits TRBJ2-7 better. This CDR3 spans 14 amino acids. Germline lookup yields CDR1 SGHAT and CDR2 FQNNGV. The CDR3 here is CASSFEGYSYEQYF. The CDR3 DNA reads as TGTGCCAGCAGCTTCGAAGGGTATTCCTACGAGCAGTACTTC.

This chain joins TRBV24-1 and TRBJ2-3; unclear D gene. With 4 bases removed from V and 0 bases from J, the gap between germline ends came to 10 bases. Germline values: CDR1 KGHDR, CDR2 SFDVKD. The CDR3 covers 15 residues. CDR3 in DNA: TGTGCCACCAGTGACTACAAGGATAGCACAGATACGCAGTATTTT. Protein product: CATSDYKDSTDTQYF.

The chain employs TRBV28 and TRBJ1-6; 7 bases align to TRBD1. V was pared by 5 bases and J by 5 bases, with 3 bases of the junction left unmatched. Germline loops: CDR1 MDHEN, CDR2 SYDVKM. This CDR3 is built from 14 residues. The CDR3 coding sequence is TGTGCCAGCAGTCAGGGACAGAATAATTCACCCCTCCACTTT. Protein product: CASSQGQNNSPLHF. Looking up the rest from reference TRBV28 and TRBJ1-6 gives the full variable domain: DVKVTQSSRYLVKRTGEKVFLECVQDMDHENMFWYRQDPGLGLRLIYFSYDVKMKEKGDIPEGYSVSREKKERFSLILESASTNQTSMYLCASSQGQNNSPLHFGNGTRLTVT.

The J gene is TRBJ2-5, the V gene TRBV7-9; 9 bases match TRBD2. The J call may not be correct, given that the DNA end is closer to TRBJ2-7. Germline CDR1 SEHNR, CDR2 FQNEAQ (reference sequence). There are 15 residues in the CDR3. CDR3 nucleotide sequence: TGTGCCAGCAGCGCCACTAGCGGGCGGACCTACGAGCAGTACTTC. Its translation: CASSATSGRTYEQYF.

J is TRBJ2-5 and V is TRBV11-2, with TRBD2 as a possible D gene (6 bases). The J call may be faulty, since TRBJ2-1 better matches the DNA end. Per the germline V gene, CDR1 is SGHAT and CDR2 is FQNNGV. This CDR3 contains 14 residues. CDR3 DNA sequence: TGTGCCAGCAGCTTAGCCGGGACTGGGCATGAGCAGTTCTTC. It is translated as CASSLAGTGHEQFF.

The chain employs TRBV7-2 and TRBJ2-5; TRBD2 might be the D (6 bases). The length of the CDR3 is 14 residues. With 6 bases removed from V and 11 bases from J, the gap between germline ends came to 22 bases. Germline V gives CDR1 SGHTA, CDR2 FQGNSA. The CDR3 DNA follows: TGTGCCAGCAGTCGCAGCGGGCTTTTGGGGGAGCAGTACTTC. Its translation is CASSRSGLLGEQYF.

This clonotype was observed a handful of times. The V and J genes are TRBV6-1 and TRBJ1-2, with 12 bases identical to TRBD1. Losses at the gene ends were 6 bases for V and 8 bases for J; bases not matched to a gene: 10. Germline V gives CDR1 MNHNS, CDR2 SASEGT. The length of the CDR3 is 15 residues. The CDR3 region is CASRTPGQGAEGYTF. CDR3 sequence (DNA): TGTGCCAGCAGAACTCCGGGACAGGGGGCGGAGGGCTACACCTTC.

The rearrangement links TRBV29-1 to TRBJ2-1, with 8 bases matching TRBD2. Trimming removed 7 bases from V and 5 bases from J; junction bases left unmatched: 13. Looked up from germline, CDR1 is SQVTM and CDR2 is ANQGSEA. The CDR3 runs to 15 residues. The CDR3 sequence: CSAEAPGTRHNEQFF. The DNA for the CDR3 is TGCAGCGCAGAAGCACCCGGGACTAGGCACAATGAGCAGTTCTTC.

There are a few counts of this clonotype. This chain links TRBV7-9 with TRBJ2-5; TRBD2 aligns across 8 bases. The ends lost 5 bases at V and 1 base at J; junction bases unmatched: 12. Germline V gene sequence: CDR1 SEHNR, CDR2 FQNEAQ (reference sequence). The CDR3 sequence is 17 residues long. Here the CDR3 reads CASSPGGPDVFQETQYF. For the CDR3, the DNA is TGTGCCAGCAGCCCGGGGGGGCCAGACGTATTCCAAGAGACCCAGTACTTC.

The DNA of the CDR3 is TGTGCCAGCAGCCAAGTAAGATCATCCACAGATACGCAGTATTTT. Protein: CASSQVRSSTDTQYF. The V and J genes are TRBV3-1 and TRBJ2-3; D remains ambiguous. The CDR3 runs 15 residues. Trimming stripped 1 base from V and 2 bases from J, with 10 bases between. Germline values: CDR1 LGHDT, CDR2 YNNKEL (reference sequence).

This clonotype occurred a few times. The V call is TRBV7-8, the J call TRBJ2-4; D might be TRBD1 or TRBD2, each matching 6 bases. The V end lost 5 bases, the J end lost 3 bases, and 17 bases lay between the germline ends. This CDR3 has 16 amino acids. From germline, CDR1 is SGHVS and CDR2 FQNEAQ. The DNA of the CDR3 is TGTGCCAGCAGCCCTCCCCTTGGGGGGCTCAAAAACATTCAGTACTTC. It encodes CASSPPLGGLKNIQYF.

This clonotype was recorded at least ten times. The chain combines TRBV7-9 with TRBJ1-2; unclear D gene. The CDR3 covers 10 residues. Trimming left V 6 bases short and J 6 bases short, with 5 bases between. The germline CDR1 and CDR2 sequences are SEHNR and FQNEAQ (reference sequence). The CDR3 DNA follows: TGTGCCAGCAGTTTGGATGGCTACACCTTC. Translated, it gives CASSLDGYTF.

The chain links TRBV12-3 or TRBV12-4 to TRBJ1-1; 7 bases fit TRBD1. Losses at the gene ends were 0 bases for V and 4 bases for J; bases not matched to a gene: 5. The CDR3 extends over 15 amino acids. The CDR3 sequence is CASSLATGLSTEAFF. In DNA, the CDR3 is TGTGCCAGCAGTTTAGCGACAGGGTTAAGCACTGAAGCTTTCTTT.

The table lists this clonotype with a few counts. The gene calls are TRBV12-3 or TRBV12-4 and TRBJ2-3; 8 nucleotides line up with TRBD2. The trim removed 10 bases at V and 4 bases at J, leaving 7 bases unmatched. There are 13 residues in the CDR3. CDR3 amino acids: CATRERGSDTQYF. Here the CDR3 DNA reads TGTGCCACAAGGGAGCGGGGGTCAGATACGCAGTATTTT.

The table lists this clonotype with a few counts. The chain links TRBV24-1 to TRBJ2-4; no clear D gene. Trimming shortened V by 3 bases and J by 6 bases, and 11 bases separated the two germline ends. Germline lookup yields CDR1 KGHDR and CDR2 SFDVKD. This CDR3 is built from 14 residues. The CDR3 nucleotides read TGTGCCACCAGTGATCCCCGGATTTCAAACATTCAGTACTTC. The encoded protein is CATSDPRISNIQYF.

In its sample, this clonotype was seen a few times. This chain connects TRBV20-1 to TRBJ2-1; TRBD2 matches 10 bases. The CDR3 has 15 amino acids. The V and J ends lost 6 bases and 3 bases, in that order; junction bases with no gene match: 8. Germline assignment: CDR1 DFQATT and CDR2 SNEGSKA (reference sequence). In nucleotides, the CDR3 is TGCAGTGCAACAGAGCGGGAGGGTTACTACAATGAGCAGTTCTTC. Residues: CSATEREGYYNEQFF.